This is a list of T cell receptor beta chains from one sample in a study of T cells in Graves' hyperthyroidism and ophthalmopathy. TCRdb redid the calling of the multiplex PCR reads with MiXCR, one entry per CDR3 protein. The sample includes approximately 400,000 distinct CDR3 sequences, about 14% of them seen just once. The sequencing input was blood. The receptors derive from a woman aged 25 to 39 with Graves' ophthalmopathy. Each CDR3 is given with its conserved first and last residue. The D gene is left open where the match is weak. Size is omitted from some rows. Given values are once, few, many or a class for expanded clones.

j_call: TRBJ1-2
clone_size: few
d_call: NA
v_call: TRBV5-6
cdr3_nt: TGTGCCAGCAGCTTGGATCCAGTCCATATCTACACCTTC
cdr3_aa: CASSLDPVHIYTF

j_call: TRBJ2-5
clone_size: NA
d_call: TRBD2
v_call: TRBV3-1
cdr3_nt: TGTGCCAGCAGCCAAGTGGGAGTAGCGGGGGGGCCGGAGACCCAGTACTTC
cdr3_aa: CASSQVGVAGGPETQYF

j_call: TRBJ2-1
clone_size: NA
d_call: NA
v_call: TRBV7-3
cdr3_nt: TGTGCCAGCAGCTACAACGGCGGGCTGGGGCGGAGGGTTGAGCAGTTCTTC
cdr3_aa: CASSYNGGLGRRVEQFF

j_call: TRBJ2-5
clone_size: NA
d_call: NA
v_call: TRBV4-2
cdr3_nt: TGTGCCAGCAGCCAAGCCGAGGGGTTAGAGACCCAGTACTTC
cdr3_aa: CASSQAEGLETQYF

j_call: TRBJ1-2
clone_size: many
d_call: NA
v_call: TRBV10-2
cdr3_nt: TGCGCCAGCAGTAACGACAGACTCTATGGCTACACCTTC
cdr3_aa: CASSNDRLYGYTF

j_call: TRBJ1-1
clone_size: many
d_call: TRBD1
v_call: TRBV5-1
cdr3_nt: TGCGCCAGCAGCTTGGCTGGGACAGGGATGAACACTGAAGCTTTCTTT
cdr3_aa: CASSLAGTGMNTEAFF

j_call: TRBJ1-2
clone_size: many
d_call: NA
v_call: TRBV7-9
cdr3_nt: TGTGCCAGCAGCTTAGATCTGGTCTCTCCGTCGTACTATGGCTACACCTTC
cdr3_aa: CASSLDLVSPSYYGYTF

j_call: TRBJ2-7
clone_size: many
d_call: NA
v_call: TRBV7-9
cdr3_nt: TGTGCCAGCAGCGGAACGGGATTCCCGACACCCTACGAGCAGTACTTC
cdr3_aa: CASSGTGFPTPYEQYF

j_call: TRBJ2-3
clone_size: many
d_call: TRBD2
v_call: TRBV7-9
cdr3_nt: TGTGCCAGCAGCTTAATTTCGGCTAGCGGGGGGCACATAACAGATACGCAGTATTTT
cdr3_aa: CASSLISASGGHITDTQYF

j_call: TRBJ2-5
clone_size: NA
d_call: NA
v_call: TRBV11-2
cdr3_nt: TGTGCCAGCAGCTACCTGGGGCCGCTGGAGACCCAGTACTTC
cdr3_aa: CASSYLGPLETQYF

j_call: TRBJ1-4
clone_size: many
d_call: NA
v_call: TRBV6-1
cdr3_nt: TGTGCCAGCAGTGAAGGAGGTACGAGTGAAAAACTGTTTTTT
cdr3_aa: CASSEGGTSEKLFF

j_call: TRBJ2-1
clone_size: NA
d_call: NA
v_call: TRBV5-1
cdr3_nt: TGCGCCAGCAGCTTTAGCGGAAGCTCCTACAATGAGCAGTTCTTC
cdr3_aa: CASSFSGSSYNEQFF

j_call: TRBJ1-2
clone_size: many
d_call: TRBD1
v_call: TRBV7-9
cdr3_nt: TGTGCCAGCAGCATTAATCCACAGGGGGCGGATGGCTACACCTTC
cdr3_aa: CASSINPQGADGYTF

j_call: TRBJ1-2
clone_size: few
d_call: TRBD1
v_call: TRBV9
cdr3_nt: TGTGCCAGCAGCGTAGGTACAGGGGAAGACTATGGCTACACCTTC
cdr3_aa: CASSVGTGEDYGYTF

j_call: TRBJ1-1
clone_size: many
d_call: NA
v_call: TRBV7-2
cdr3_nt: TGTGCCAGCAGCTTAATTACGGGGAGCACTGAAGCTTTCTTT
cdr3_aa: CASSLITGSTEAFF

j_call: TRBJ1-1
clone_size: many
d_call: TRBD1
v_call: TRBV5-1
cdr3_nt: TGCGCCAGCAGCTTGACCCTCGACAGGGGCACTGAAGCTTTCTTT
cdr3_aa: CASSLTLDRGTEAFF

j_call: TRBJ2-3
clone_size: NA
d_call: TRBD2
v_call: TRBV20-1
cdr3_nt: TGCAGTGCCCAACCTAGATCCGGGACTAGCGGGGGGGCAGTGGATACGCAGTATTTT
cdr3_aa: CSAQPRSGTSGGAVDTQYF

j_call: TRBJ2-3
clone_size: few
d_call: TRBD2
v_call: TRBV29-1
cdr3_nt: TGCAGCGTAGACTCTATTGGACTAGCGGGGCCCACAGATACGCAGTATTTT
cdr3_aa: CSVDSIGLAGPTDTQYF

j_call: TRBJ2-3
clone_size: many
d_call: TRBD2
v_call: TRBV6-1
cdr3_nt: TGTGCCAGCAGACGTGGACTAGCGGGTTCGGATACGCAGTATTTT
cdr3_aa: CASRRGLAGSDTQYF

j_call: TRBJ2-3
clone_size: many
d_call: TRBD2
v_call: TRBV20-1
cdr3_nt: TGCAGTGCTAGAGATAGGGGACTAGCGGGGCCAACTAGCACAGATACGCAGTATTTT
cdr3_aa: CSARDRGLAGPTSTDTQYF

j_call: TRBJ2-1
clone_size: NA
d_call: NA
v_call: TRBV7-2
cdr3_nt: TGTGCCAGCAGCGGGGGGGCCCGATGGGAGCAGTTCTTC
cdr3_aa: CASSGGARWEQFF

j_call: TRBJ2-3
clone_size: few
d_call: TRBD1
v_call: TRBV9
cdr3_nt: TGTGCCAGCAGCGCTACCGGGACAGCTAGCACAGATACGCAGTATTTT
cdr3_aa: CASSATGTASTDTQYF

j_call: TRBJ2-7
clone_size: NA
d_call: TRBD2
v_call: TRBV29-1
cdr3_nt: TGCAGCGTGCTAGCGGGGGACGGCTACGAGCAGTACTTC
cdr3_aa: CSVLAGDGYEQYF

j_call: TRBJ1-4
clone_size: many
d_call: TRBD1
v_call: TRBV12-3/TRBV12-4
cdr3_nt: TGTGCCAGCAGTTTTAGGCAGGGGGGTGAAAAACTGTTTTTT
cdr3_aa: CASSFRQGGEKLFF

j_call: TRBJ1-1
clone_size: few
d_call: NA
v_call: TRBV19
cdr3_nt: TGTGCCAGTAGTATCCTGGGGAACTCTGAAGCTTTCTTT
cdr3_aa: CASSILGNSEAFF

j_call: TRBJ1-1
clone_size: many
d_call: NA
v_call: TRBV5-1
cdr3_nt: TGCGCCAGCAGCTTATACGGACAGAGTGAAGCTTTCTTT
cdr3_aa: CASSLYGQSEAFF

j_call: TRBJ1-1
clone_size: many
d_call: TRBD1
v_call: TRBV13
cdr3_nt: TGTGCCAGCACCCCGACGGGGACAGCCCTTGAAGCTTTCTTT
cdr3_aa: CASTPTGTALEAFF

j_call: TRBJ1-5
clone_size: few
d_call: NA
v_call: TRBV4-1
cdr3_nt: TGCGCCAGCAGCCAAGATATCGGGGGGACGCGACAGCCCCAGCATTTT
cdr3_aa: CASSQDIGGTRQPQHF

j_call: TRBJ2-7
clone_size: many
d_call: NA
v_call: TRBV2
cdr3_nt: TGTGCCAGCAGCAAGGGCAGGGATCGGACCTACGAGCAGTACTTC
cdr3_aa: CASSKGRDRTYEQYF

j_call: TRBJ1-3
clone_size: many
d_call: TRBD1
v_call: TRBV7-6
cdr3_nt: TGTGCCAGCAGAGACACAGGGGGTGGTGGAAACACCATATATTTT
cdr3_aa: CASRDTGGGGNTIYF

j_call: TRBJ1-5
clone_size: few
d_call: NA
v_call: TRBV9
cdr3_nt: TGTGCCAGCAGCGTAGGTTGGGAGGAGCCCCAGCATTTT
cdr3_aa: CASSVGWEEPQHF

j_call: TRBJ1-2
clone_size: many
d_call: NA
v_call: TRBV6-1
cdr3_nt: TGTGCCAGCAGAGATGGACAGTATGGCTACACCTTC
cdr3_aa: CASRDGQYGYTF

j_call: TRBJ2-5
clone_size: NA
d_call: NA
v_call: TRBV11-3
cdr3_nt: TGTGCCAGCAGCTTAGTATCGGGGGTAGAGACCCAGTACTTC
cdr3_aa: CASSLVSGVETQYF

j_call: TRBJ2-1
clone_size: few
d_call: NA
v_call: TRBV6-2/TRBV6-3
cdr3_nt: TGTGCCAGCACCTTGGCGGGGAGCTACAATGAGCAGTTCTTC
cdr3_aa: CASTLAGSYNEQFF

j_call: TRBJ2-7
clone_size: few
d_call: NA
v_call: TRBV5-4
cdr3_nt: TGTGCCAGCAGGGATGGACAGTCCTACGAGCAGTACTTC
cdr3_aa: CASRDGQSYEQYF

j_call: TRBJ2-5
clone_size: many
d_call: NA
v_call: TRBV10-3
cdr3_nt: TGTGCCATCAGTGAGTTCAGTTCGGATTCCCAGACCCAGTACTTC
cdr3_aa: CAISEFSSDSQTQYF

j_call: TRBJ1-1
clone_size: NA
d_call: NA
v_call: TRBV29-1
cdr3_nt: TGCAGCGTTACGGGGGCCGCGAACACTGAAGCTTTCTTT
cdr3_aa: CSVTGAANTEAFF

j_call: TRBJ2-7
clone_size: many
d_call: TRBD1
v_call: TRBV2
cdr3_nt: TGTGCCAGCAGTCCCAAGACAGGGGGCTACGAGCAGTACTTC
cdr3_aa: CASSPKTGGYEQYF

j_call: TRBJ2-3
clone_size: many
d_call: NA
v_call: TRBV18
cdr3_nt: TGTGCCAGCTCACCAGGAGGGGCAGGCCCAGATACGCAGTATTTT
cdr3_aa: CASSPGGAGPDTQYF

j_call: TRBJ2-1
clone_size: many
d_call: NA
v_call: TRBV27
cdr3_nt: TGTGCCAGCAGTTCCCCACAAGGCGGGGCCGTCCTCTTTTACAATGAGCAGTTCTTC
cdr3_aa: CASSSPQGGAVLFYNEQFF

j_call: TRBJ2-2
clone_size: medium-sized
d_call: NA
v_call: TRBV11-1
cdr3_nt: TGTGCCAGCAGCTTTTTAGCGAGTAACACCGGGGAGCTGTTTTTT
cdr3_aa: CASSFLASNTGELFF

j_call: TRBJ1-4
clone_size: NA
d_call: NA
v_call: TRBV20-1
cdr3_nt: TGCAGTGCTAGAGATCGGGTTTCTAATGAAAAACTGTTTTTT
cdr3_aa: CSARDRVSNEKLFF

j_call: TRBJ2-2
clone_size: many
d_call: TRBD2
v_call: TRBV28
cdr3_nt: TGTGCCAGCAGCCGCCGGGGGGGGATACTGTTTTTT
cdr3_aa: CASSRRGGILFF

j_call: TRBJ1-5
clone_size: many
d_call: TRBD1
v_call: TRBV20-1
cdr3_nt: TGCAGTGCCATAGACAGGGATGGCAATCAGCCCCAGCATTTT
cdr3_aa: CSAIDRDGNQPQHF

j_call: TRBJ2-5
clone_size: many
d_call: NA
v_call: TRBV28
cdr3_nt: TGTGCCAGCAGCCCCGGGGTAGTAGAGACCCAGTACTTC
cdr3_aa: CASSPGVVETQYF

j_call: TRBJ2-2
clone_size: few
d_call: NA
v_call: TRBV28
cdr3_nt: TGTGCCAGCAGGCCATTTCACGACGGGGAGCTGTTTTTT
cdr3_aa: CASRPFHDGELFF

j_call: TRBJ2-3
clone_size: many
d_call: NA
v_call: TRBV28
cdr3_nt: TGTGCCAGCATACGAGGAGGTAGGACAGATACGCAGTATTTT
cdr3_aa: CASIRGGRTDTQYF

j_call: TRBJ1-1
clone_size: many
d_call: NA
v_call: TRBV7-2
cdr3_nt: TGTGCCAGCAGCTTACTACTCCCGCCAGGGAGGACTGAAGCTTTCTTT
cdr3_aa: CASSLLLPPGRTEAFF

j_call: TRBJ1-3
clone_size: few
d_call: NA
v_call: TRBV28
cdr3_nt: TGTGCCAGCACGGTAAACTCTGGAAACACCATATATTTT
cdr3_aa: CASTVNSGNTIYF

j_call: TRBJ1-4
clone_size: NA
d_call: NA
v_call: TRBV29-1
cdr3_nt: TGCAGCGTTGAGGGCCCTAACGGGGAAAAACTGTTTTTT
cdr3_aa: CSVEGPNGEKLFF

j_call: TRBJ2-1
clone_size: many
d_call: NA
v_call: TRBV3-1
cdr3_nt: TGTGCCAGCAGCCAAGACTCGACGGGTAATGAGCAGTTCTTC
cdr3_aa: CASSQDSTGNEQFF

j_call: TRBJ2-5
clone_size: NA
d_call: NA
v_call: TRBV7-9
cdr3_nt: TGTGCCAGCAGCCCCCCCCCGGCGGGGCTCTTGGAGACCCAGTACTTC
cdr3_aa: CASSPPPAGLLETQYF

j_call: TRBJ1-1
clone_size: many
d_call: NA
v_call: TRBV3-1
cdr3_nt: TGTGCCAGCAGCCCATCGACAGCTCATCTCATGAACACTGAAGCTTTCTTT
cdr3_aa: CASSPSTAHLMNTEAFF

j_call: TRBJ1-1
clone_size: many
d_call: NA
v_call: TRBV20-1
cdr3_nt: TGCAGTGCCCCGGGAGAGGGGGGATTGAACACTGAAGCTTTCTTT
cdr3_aa: CSAPGEGGLNTEAFF

j_call: TRBJ1-2
clone_size: many
d_call: NA
v_call: TRBV20-1
cdr3_nt: TGCAGTGCTAGAGATTTCGGTGACAGGATATTTAACTATGGCTACACCTTC
cdr3_aa: CSARDFGDRIFNYGYTF

j_call: TRBJ2-5
clone_size: many
d_call: TRBD2
v_call: TRBV24-1
cdr3_nt: TGTGCCACCAGTGAACTTGGGGGGGGAGACCAAGAGACCCAGTACTTC
cdr3_aa: CATSELGGGDQETQYF

j_call: TRBJ2-3
clone_size: NA
d_call: TRBD1
v_call: TRBV9
cdr3_nt: TGTGCCAGCAGTCCCGATCCGGGACAGGGGGCGAGGATGCAGTATTTT
cdr3_aa: CASSPDPGQGARMQYF

j_call: TRBJ1-5
clone_size: many
d_call: NA
v_call: TRBV6-1
cdr3_nt: TGTGCCAGCAGTACAACCGGGACAAGCAATCAGCCCCAGCATTTT
cdr3_aa: CASSTTGTSNQPQHF

j_call: TRBJ1-4
clone_size: few
d_call: NA
v_call: TRBV15
cdr3_nt: TGTGCCACCAGCAGAGTACCGGGGGCCGGGGCAACTAATGAAAAACTGTTTTTT
cdr3_aa: CATSRVPGAGATNEKLFF